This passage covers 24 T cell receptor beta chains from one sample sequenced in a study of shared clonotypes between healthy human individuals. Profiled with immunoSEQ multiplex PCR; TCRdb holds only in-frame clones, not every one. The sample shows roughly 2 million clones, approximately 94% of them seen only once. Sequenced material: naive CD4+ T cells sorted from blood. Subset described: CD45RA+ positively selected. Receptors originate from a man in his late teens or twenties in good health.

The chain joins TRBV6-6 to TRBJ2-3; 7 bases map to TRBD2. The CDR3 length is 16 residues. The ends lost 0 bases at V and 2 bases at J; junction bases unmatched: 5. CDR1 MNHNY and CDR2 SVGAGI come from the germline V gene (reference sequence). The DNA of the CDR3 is TGTGCCAGCAGTTACTCACCGGGACTAAACACAGATACGCAGTATTTT. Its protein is CASSYSPGLNTDTQYF.

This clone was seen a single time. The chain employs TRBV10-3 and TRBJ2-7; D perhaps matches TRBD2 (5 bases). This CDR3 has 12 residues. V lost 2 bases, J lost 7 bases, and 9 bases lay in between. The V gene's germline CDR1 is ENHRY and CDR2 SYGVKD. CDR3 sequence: CAISEGQREQYF. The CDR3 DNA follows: TGTGCCATCAGTGAGGGGCAGCGGGAGCAGTACTTC.

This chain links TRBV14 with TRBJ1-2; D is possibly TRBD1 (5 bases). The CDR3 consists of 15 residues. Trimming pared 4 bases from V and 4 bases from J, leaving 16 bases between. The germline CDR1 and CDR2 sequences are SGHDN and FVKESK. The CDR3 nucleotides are TGTGCCAGCAGCCCAGACAGTTCCTTCCCCTATGGCTACACCTTC. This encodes CASSPDSSFPYGYTF.

In nucleotides, the CDR3 is TGTGCCAGCAGCTTGACTACAGGGAGGGGCTATGGCTACACCTTC. Translated: CASSLTTGRGYGYTF. J is TRBJ1-2 and V is TRBV5-5; the D gene is possibly TRBD1 (6 bases). The CDR3 covers 15 residues. CDR1 is SGHKS, CDR2 YYEKEE, per germline (reference sequence). Trimming shortened V by 1 base and J by 4 bases, and 14 bases separated the two germline ends. The variable domain in full, with the rest retrieved from reference TRBV5-5 and TRBJ1-2, is DAGVTQSPTHLIKTRGQQVTLRCSPISGHKSVSWYQQVLGQGPQFIFQYYEKEERGRGNFPDRFSARQFPNYSSELNVNALLLGDSALYLCASSLTTGRGYGYTFGSGTRLTVV.

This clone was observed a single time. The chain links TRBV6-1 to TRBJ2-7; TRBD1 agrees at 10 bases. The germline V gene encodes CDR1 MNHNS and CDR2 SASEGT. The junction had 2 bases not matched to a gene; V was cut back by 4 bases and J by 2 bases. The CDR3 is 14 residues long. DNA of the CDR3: TGTGCCAGCAGTGTTGACAGGGGGCCCTACGAGCAGTACTTC. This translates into CASSVDRGPYEQYF.

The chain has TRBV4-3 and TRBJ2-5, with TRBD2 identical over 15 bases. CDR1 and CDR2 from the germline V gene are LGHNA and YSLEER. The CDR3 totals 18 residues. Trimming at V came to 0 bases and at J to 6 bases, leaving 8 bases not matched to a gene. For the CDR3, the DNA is TGCGCCAGCAGCCAAGACTACGGGGGACTAGCGGGAGGCCAGACCCAGTACTTC. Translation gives CASSQDYGGLAGGQTQYF.

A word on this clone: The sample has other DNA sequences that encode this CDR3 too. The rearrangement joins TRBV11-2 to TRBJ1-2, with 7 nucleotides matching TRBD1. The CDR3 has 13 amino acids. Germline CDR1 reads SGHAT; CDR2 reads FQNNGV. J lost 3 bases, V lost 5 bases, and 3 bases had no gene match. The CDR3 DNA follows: TGTGCCAGCAGCCCCGGGACAGACTATGGCTACACCTTC. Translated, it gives CASSPGTDYGYTF.

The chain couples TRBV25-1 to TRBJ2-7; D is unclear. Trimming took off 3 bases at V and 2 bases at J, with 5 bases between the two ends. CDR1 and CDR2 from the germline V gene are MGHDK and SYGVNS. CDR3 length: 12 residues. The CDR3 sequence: CASSESAYEQYF. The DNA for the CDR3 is TGTGCCAGCAGTGAGTCGGCCTACGAGCAGTACTTC.

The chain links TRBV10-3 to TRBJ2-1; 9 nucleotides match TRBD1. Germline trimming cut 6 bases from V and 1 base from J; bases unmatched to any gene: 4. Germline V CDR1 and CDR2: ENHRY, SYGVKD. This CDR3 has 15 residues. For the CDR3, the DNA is TGTGCCATCAGCCAACAGGGGGCATCCTACAATGAGCAGTTCTTC. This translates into CAISQQGASYNEQFF.

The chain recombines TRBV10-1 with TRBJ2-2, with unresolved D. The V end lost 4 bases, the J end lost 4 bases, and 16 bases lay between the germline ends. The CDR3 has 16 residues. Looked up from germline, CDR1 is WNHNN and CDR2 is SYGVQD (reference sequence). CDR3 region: CASSGARVRGTGELFF. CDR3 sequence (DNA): TGCGCCAGCAGTGGGGCTAGGGTTCGCGGCACCGGGGAGCTGTTTTTT.

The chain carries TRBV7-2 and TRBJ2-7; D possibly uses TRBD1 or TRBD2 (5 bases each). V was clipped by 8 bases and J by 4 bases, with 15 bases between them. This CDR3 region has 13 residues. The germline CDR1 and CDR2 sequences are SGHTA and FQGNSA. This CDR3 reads CASGAGGLYEQYF. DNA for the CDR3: TGTGCCAGCGGGGCTGGGGGTTTGTACGAGCAGTACTTC.

CDR3 nucleotides: TGTGCCAGCAGCTCAATGTTTCGCGGCGAGCAGTACTTC. Its protein is CASSSMFRGEQYF. The rearrangement uses TRBV11-2 and TRBJ2-7; D is ambiguous. Germline V gene data show CDR1 as SGHAT and CDR2 as FQNNGV. The CDR3 length is 13 residues. Trimming took off 4 bases at V and 6 bases at J, with 13 bases between the two ends.

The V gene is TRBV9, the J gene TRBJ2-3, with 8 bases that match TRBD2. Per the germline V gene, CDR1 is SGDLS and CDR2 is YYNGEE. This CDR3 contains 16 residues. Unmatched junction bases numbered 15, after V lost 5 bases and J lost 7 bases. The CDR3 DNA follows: TGTGCCAGCAGTCCCTGGACTAGCCAGGGGCAGAATACGCAGTATTTT. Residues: CASSPWTSQGQNTQYF.

This CDR3 reads CAISDREGSRTGELFF. For the CDR3, the DNA is TGTGCCATCAGTGATCGGGAAGGGTCCCGCACCGGGGAGCTGTTTTTT. The rearrangement uses TRBV10-3 and TRBJ2-2, with TRBD2 as a possible D gene (5 bases). Germline V gene sequence: CDR1 ENHRY, CDR2 SYGVKD. Trimming cost V 3 bases and J 4 bases, with 15 bases left between them. The CDR3 runs 16 residues.

The CDR3 sequence: CSVLSGDYGYTF. CDR3 bases: TGCAGCGTTTTAAGCGGGGACTATGGCTACACCTTC. V gene TRBV29-1 combines with J gene TRBJ1-2, with D uncertain. Per the germline V gene, CDR1 is SQVTM and CDR2 is ANQGSEA. Deletions cut 5 bases from V and 3 bases from J, with 10 bases between. The length of the CDR3 is 12 residues.

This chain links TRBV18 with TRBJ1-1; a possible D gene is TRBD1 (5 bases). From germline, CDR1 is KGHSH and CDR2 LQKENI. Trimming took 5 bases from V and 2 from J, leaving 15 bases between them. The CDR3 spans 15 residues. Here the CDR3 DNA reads TGTGCCAGCTCATCGATCACGGGGGTCAACACTGAAGCTTTCTTT. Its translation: CASSSITGVNTEAFF. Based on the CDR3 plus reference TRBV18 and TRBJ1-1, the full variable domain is NAGVMQNPRHLVRRRGQEARLRCSPMKGHSHVYWYRQLPEEGLKFMVYLQKENIIDESGMPKERFSAEFPKEGPSILRIQQVVRGDSAAYFCASSSITGVNTEAFFGQGTRLTVV.

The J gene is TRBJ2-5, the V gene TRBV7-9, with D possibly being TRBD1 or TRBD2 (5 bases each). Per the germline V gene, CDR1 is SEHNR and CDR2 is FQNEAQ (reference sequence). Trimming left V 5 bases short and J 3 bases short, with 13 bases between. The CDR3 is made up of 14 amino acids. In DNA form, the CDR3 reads TGTGCCAGCAGCCTCGGGGCCAGGGAAGAGACCCAGTACTTC. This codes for CASSLGAREETQYF.

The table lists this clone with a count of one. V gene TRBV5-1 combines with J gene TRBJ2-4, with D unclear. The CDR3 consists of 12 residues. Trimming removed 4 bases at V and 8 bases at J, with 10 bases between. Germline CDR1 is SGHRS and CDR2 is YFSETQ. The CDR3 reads CASSPGRDIQYF. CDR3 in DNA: TGCGCCAGCAGCCCGGGTCGTGACATTCAGTACTTC.

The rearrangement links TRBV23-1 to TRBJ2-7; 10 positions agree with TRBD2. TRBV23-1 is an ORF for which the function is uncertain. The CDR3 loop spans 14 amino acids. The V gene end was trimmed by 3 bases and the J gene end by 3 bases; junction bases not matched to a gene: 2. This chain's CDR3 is CASSHLAGDYEQYF. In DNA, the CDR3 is TGCGCCAGCAGTCATCTAGCGGGAGACTACGAGCAGTACTTC.

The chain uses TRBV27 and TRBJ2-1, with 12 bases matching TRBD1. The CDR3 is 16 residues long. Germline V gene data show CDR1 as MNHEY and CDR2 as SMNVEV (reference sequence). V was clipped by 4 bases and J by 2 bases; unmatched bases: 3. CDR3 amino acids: CASSSGTGGAYNEQFF. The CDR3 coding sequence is TGTGCCAGCAGTTCAGGGACAGGGGGCGCCTACAATGAGCAGTTCTTC.

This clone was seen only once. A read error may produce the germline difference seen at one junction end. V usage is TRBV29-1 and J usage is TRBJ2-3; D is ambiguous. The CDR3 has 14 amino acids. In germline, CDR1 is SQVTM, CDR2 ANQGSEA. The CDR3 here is CSVEGKTSTDTQYF. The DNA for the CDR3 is TGCAGCGTCGAAGGGAAGACTAGCACAGATACGCAGTATTTT.

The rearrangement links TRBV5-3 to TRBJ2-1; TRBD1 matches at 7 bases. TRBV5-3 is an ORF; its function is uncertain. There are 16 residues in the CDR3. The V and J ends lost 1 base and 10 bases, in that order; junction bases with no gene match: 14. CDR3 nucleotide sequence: TGTGCCAGAAGCTTGACTGGGACAGCGCCAACCAAGGAGCAGTTCTTC. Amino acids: CARSLTGTAPTKEQFF.

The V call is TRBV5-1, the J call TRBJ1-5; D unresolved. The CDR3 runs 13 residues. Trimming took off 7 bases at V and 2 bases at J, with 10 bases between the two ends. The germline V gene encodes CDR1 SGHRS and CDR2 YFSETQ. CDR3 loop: CASFLRRNQPQHF. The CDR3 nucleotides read TGCGCCAGCTTCCTGAGGCGCAATCAGCCCCAGCATTTT.

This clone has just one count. In DNA form, the CDR3 reads TGTGCCAGCTCTTCTCAAGGGGATTACAATCAGCCCCAGCATTTT. Its translation: CASSSQGDYNQPQHF. V gene TRBV9 combines with J gene TRBJ1-5, with a weak D call TRBD1 (5 bases). Per germline, CDR1 SGDLS and CDR2 YYNGEE. Trimming left V 7 bases short and J 3 bases short, with 17 bases between. This CDR3 has 15 residues.